One sample yielded the 28 T cell receptor beta chains listed below, sequenced in a study of CDR3 diversity in severe acne. TCRdb re-derived calls from the PCR reads in MiXCR, one entry per CDR3 protein. The sample contains fewer than 90,000 distinct CDR3 sequences, under 55% of which appear only once. Sample: blood. These receptors were collected from a male donor with severe acne vulgaris.

This clonotype has more than one count but fewer than ten. The chain is built from TRBV6-1 and TRBJ2-3, with a weak D call TRBD2 (5 bases). Trimming shortened V by 5 bases and J by 0 bases, and 21 bases separated the two germline ends. Germline V lookup: CDR1 MNHNS, CDR2 SASEGT. This CDR3 has 18 residues. CDR3 coding DNA: TGTGCCAGCAGTTACGCTCTTTATCGAGGGTCTAGCACAGATACGCAGTATTTT. Its translation is CASSYALYRGSSTDTQYF.

On this clonotype: A clone one base away is much larger, so this may be a read error. The chain joins TRBV24-1 to TRBJ2-4; TRBD2 is a possible D gene (5 bases). The germline CDR1 and CDR2 sequences are KGHDR and SFDVKD. The CDR3 length is 13 residues. CDR3 in amino acids: CATQRADDRIQCF. Here the CDR3 DNA reads TGTGCCACACAACGAGCGGACGATCGCATTCAGTGCTTC.

The chain combines TRBV6-1 with TRBJ1-5, with D uncertain. V lost 5 bases and J 3 bases, leaving 14 bases between the germline ends. CDR3 length: 15 residues. Germline V lookup: CDR1 MNHNS, CDR2 SASEGT. CDR3 sequence reads: CASSTSDGHNQPQHF. The CDR3 region has the DNA TGTGCCAGCAGTACCTCGGACGGGCACAATCAGCCCCAGCATTTT.

This clonotype was seen many times. This chain joins TRBV29-1 and TRBJ1-1; D is uncertain. Germline CDR1 is SQVTM and CDR2 is ANQGSEA. The CDR3 length is 8 residues. V lost 7 bases and J 11 bases, leaving 8 bases between the germline ends. CDR3 nucleotides: TGCAGCGCAGGTACGGCTTTCTTT. This gives the protein CSAGTAFF.

In DNA, the CDR3 is TGCAGTGCTAGAGGGACTAGCGGGAGCGAGCAGTACTTC. Its protein is CSARGTSGSEQYF. The chain couples TRBV20-1 to TRBJ2-7; 13 bases are a match to TRBD2. Germline CDR1 is DFQATT and CDR2 is SNEGSKA (reference sequence). The CDR3 covers 13 residues. V shed 1 base, J shed 6 bases, and the junction held 0 bases outside the gene matches.

On this clonotype itself: A much bigger clone sits one base away, suggesting this may be a read error. The CDR3 sequence is CASGTDHVINSPLHF. The CDR3, as DNA: TGTGCCAGTGGAACCGATCACGTTATAAATTCACCCCTCCACTTT. The chain employs TRBV19 and TRBJ1-6; D is unclear. The CDR3 sequence is 15 residues long. V was shortened by 8 bases and J by 7 bases, with 18 bases between the two germline ends. The germline CDR1 and CDR2 sequences are LNHDA and SQIVND (reference sequence).

This clonotype was found a few times. This sequence joins TRBV18 and TRBJ2-7; D might be TRBD1 (5 bases). The CDR3 is made up of 14 amino acids. Looked up from germline, CDR1 is KGHSH and CDR2 is LQKENI. V lost 3 bases and J lost 7, with 16 bases in between. The CDR3 loop reads CASSPLSSGFEQYF. The CDR3 DNA is TGTGCCAGCTCACCCCTGTCGTCAGGGTTTGAGCAGTACTTC.

V and J are TRBV19 and TRBJ1-3; D unresolved. CDR1 LNHDA and CDR2 SQIVND come from the germline V gene (reference sequence). V was pared by 3 bases and J by 0 bases, with 12 bases between. This CDR3 comprises 16 residues. The CDR3 DNA is TGTGCCAGTAGTATCGCCGGACGGATCTCTGGAAACACCATATATTTT. Translating it yields CASSIAGRISGNTIYF.

V is TRBV20-1 and J is TRBJ2-4; unclear D gene. There are 13 residues in the CDR3. The ends were cut back, 0 bases at V and 7 bases at J, with 10 bases in the middle. From germline, CDR1 is DFQATT and CDR2 SNEGSKA (reference sequence). The CDR3 here is CSAREGLSNIQYF. Written as DNA, the CDR3 is TGCAGTGCTAGAGAGGGATTGAGCAACATTCAGTACTTC.

At least ten counts were recorded for this clonotype. The chain couples TRBV18 to TRBJ2-5, with no clear D. The CDR3 has 15 amino acids. Deletions cut 1 base from V and 2 bases from J, with 11 bases between. CDR1 and CDR2 (germline): KGHSH, LQKENI. The CDR3 reads CASSPRQDPQETQYF. The CDR3 nucleotides are TGTGCCAGCTCACCACGGCAGGACCCACAAGAGACCCAGTACTTC. The full variable domain, rest sourced from reference TRBV18 and TRBJ2-5, is NAGVMQNPRHLVRRRGQEARLRCSPMKGHSHVYWYRQLPEEGLKFMVYLQKENIIDESGMPKERFSAEFPKEGPSILRIQQVVRGDSAAYFCASSPRQDPQETQYFGPGTRLLVL.

The V gene is TRBV7-6, the J gene TRBJ2-5, with 7 bases fitting TRBD2. CDR3 size: 19 residues. The germline V gene encodes CDR1 SGHVS and CDR2 FNYEAQ. Germline trimming cut 5 bases from V and 5 bases from J; bases unmatched to any gene: 23. The CDR3: CASSARRSGNRPTGETQYF. CDR3 bases: TGTGCCAGCAGCGCCCGACGGAGCGGGAACCGACCGACGGGCGAGACCCAGTACTTC.

The chain employs TRBV27 and TRBJ2-5; no reliable D call. Germline assignment: CDR1 MNHEY and CDR2 SMNVEV (reference sequence). The CDR3 covers 14 residues. Trimming pared 8 bases from V and 2 bases from J, leaving 15 bases between. The CDR3 DNA sequence: TGTGCCAGCCAAGTGTGGGGAAGGCAAGAGACCCAGTACTTC. Amino acids: CASQVWGRQETQYF.

Details on this clonotype: This could be a read error, since a much larger clone is one nucleotide away. Written as DNA, the CDR3 is TGCGCCAGCAGCAATGGACAGGGGGGCGATCAGCCCCAGCATTTT. It is translated as CASSNGQGGDQPQHF. The rearrangement links TRBV5-1 to TRBJ1-5; 10 nucleotides line up with TRBD1. Trimming at V came to 4 bases and at J to 5 bases, leaving 6 bases not matched to a gene. The CDR3 is 15 residues long. Germline lookup yields CDR1 SGHRS and CDR2 YFSETQ. The whole variable domain, filled in from reference TRBV5-1 and TRBJ1-5, reads KAGVTQTPRYLIKTRGQQVTLSCSPISGHRSVSWYQQTPGQGLQFLFEYFSETQRNKGNFPGRFSGRQFSNSRSEMNVSTLELGDSALYLCASSNGQGGDQPQHFGDGTRLSIL.

Worth noting for this clonotype: Because the CDR3's place on the DNA is in doubt, the DNA is left out and the CDR3 is given as listed by TCRdb. The V call is TRBV7-9, the J call TRBJ1-3; the D call of TRBD1 is as the table states it, not checked on the DNA. The CDR3 has 21 residues if both end residues are counted. Germline V gene sequence: CDR1 SEHNR, CDR2 FQNEAQ (reference sequence). The CDR3 region is CASSVGDRVPTSSTSGNTIYF.

The genes are TRBV25-1 and TRBJ1-5; the match to TRBD1 covers 7 bases. Looked up from germline, CDR1 is MGHDK and CDR2 is SYGVNS. Unmatched junction bases numbered 7, after V lost 6 bases and J lost 5 bases. The CDR3 totals 14 residues. The CDR3, as DNA: TGTGCCAGCAGGTCGACAGGGTGGGATCAGCCCCAGCATTTT. Its translation is CASRSTGWDQPQHF.

The chain links TRBV11-2 to TRBJ2-1; 12 nucleotides agree with TRBD2. Germline CDR1 reads SGHAT; CDR2 reads FQNNGV. Trimming took 2 bases from V and 8 from J; bases not matched to a gene: 10. The CDR3 has 17 residues. DNA of the CDR3: TGTGCCAGCAGCTTACATCTAGCGGGAGGGTTACGCGATGAGCAGTTCTTC. Amino acid sequence: CASSLHLAGGLRDEQFF.

There are many counts of this clonotype. V gene TRBV7-3 combines with J gene TRBJ1-4; 8 bases match TRBD1. V dropped 7 bases and J dropped 13; count of bases not matched to a gene: 14. The CDR3 is 14 amino acids. Germline V CDR1 and CDR2: SGHTA, FQGTGA. CDR3 nucleotide sequence: TGTGCCAGCACCCCAGGGGGCCAGGACAGAGGACTGTTTTTT. Translating it yields CASTPGGQDRGLFF.

The J gene is TRBJ2-7, the V gene TRBV29-1, with TRBD1 matching 8 bases. Germline V gene sequence: CDR1 SQVTM, CDR2 ANQGSEA. After removal of 6 bases from V and 5 bases from J, the junction contained 6 bases not matched to a gene. This CDR3 has 12 residues. CDR3 amino acids: CSVAGGVNEQYF. In DNA, the CDR3 is TGCAGCGTGGCAGGGGGCGTCAACGAGCAGTACTTC.

With regard to this clonotype: Since the CDR3 does not end with the conserved phenylalanine or tryptophan, this likely comes from a read error. It is unclear where the CDR3 begins or ends on the DNA, so no DNA is shown, and the CDR3 is as TCRdb lists it. The chain employs TRBV7-9 and TRBJ2-2. The CDR3 is 9 residues long, counting both termini. Germline loops: CDR1 SEHNR, CDR2 FQNEAQ (reference sequence). This CDR3 is CASSVGLNY.

V usage is TRBV24-1 and J usage is TRBJ2-5; D is uncertain. CDR1 is KGHDR and CDR2 is SFDVKD in the germline V gene. V lost 4 bases and J lost 2, with 10 bases in between. The CDR3 runs 14 residues. The DNA of the CDR3 is TGTGCCACCAGTGACGGGCAGAGTCAAGAGACCCAGTACTTC. Its protein product is CATSDGQSQETQYF.

This clonotype occurred once. Relative to the germline gene, one junction end is altered; a read error may explain this. The rearrangement links TRBV5-1 to TRBJ1-5; a weak D match, TRBD1 (5 bases). Germline assignment: CDR1 SGHRS and CDR2 YFSETQ. The CDR3 contains 13 residues. CDR3 DNA: TGCGCCAGCAGCTTGAGGGGCAATCAGCACCAGCATTTT. Protein product: CASSLRGNQHQHF.

Points on this clonotype: A much more abundant neighbour one base away suggests this may be a read error. The CDR3 does not close with the conserved phenylalanine or tryptophan, likely indicating a read error. The chain combines TRBV7-3 with TRBJ2-1; tentatively, D is TRBD1 (5 bases). The CDR3 covers 11 residues. The V end was cut by 5 bases, the J end by 10 bases, with 9 bases between. Germline loops: CDR1 SGHTA, CDR2 FQGTGA. The CDR3 DNA follows: TGTGCCAGCAGCCGACAGAACGAGCAGTTCCTC. This sequence encodes CASSRQNEQFL.

The chain carries TRBV11-2 and TRBJ1-2, with D possibly being TRBD1 (5 bases). Per germline, CDR1 SGHAT and CDR2 FQNNGV. The CDR3 contains 17 residues. Trimming removed 1 base at V and 2 bases at J, with 17 bases between. CDR3 bases: TGTGCCAGCAGCTTAGGGGACCCATATCCCGAAAACTATGGCTACACCTTC. This codes for CASSLGDPYPENYGYTF.

V and J are TRBV27 and TRBJ2-6, with 7 bases that match TRBD1. Germline V lookup: CDR1 MNHEY, CDR2 SMNVEV (reference sequence). The CDR3 spans 19 residues. Trimming at V came to 5 bases and at J to 0 bases, leaving 13 bases not matched to a gene. CDR3 sequence: CASSPTGDSKSSGANVLTF. The CDR3, as DNA: TGTGCCAGCAGTCCTACCGGGGACAGTAAAAGCTCTGGGGCCAACGTCCTGACTTTC.

The V call is TRBV7-2, the J call TRBJ2-1; 13 nucleotides match TRBD2. Germline V gene sequence: CDR1 SGHTA, CDR2 FQGNSA. The CDR3 has 14 amino acids. Trimming took 6 bases from V and 9 from J; bases not matched to a gene: 5. The CDR3 loop reads CASSRLAGGGEQFF. CDR3 DNA: TGTGCCAGCAGTCGACTAGCGGGAGGCGGTGAGCAGTTCTTC.

This clonotype ranks as medium-sized (0.01 to 0.1%). The chain carries TRBV6-5 and TRBJ2-3; 11 bases map to TRBD1. V gave up 6 bases and J gave up 2 bases; unmatched junction bases: 10. This CDR3 is 17 amino acids long. Per the germline V gene, CDR1 is MNHEY and CDR2 is SVGAGI. Here the CDR3 reads CASSSPWTGGNTDTQYF. Written as DNA, the CDR3 is TGTGCCAGCAGCTCCCCCTGGACAGGGGGCAACACAGATACGCAGTATTTT.

The chain combines TRBV7-3 with TRBJ2-2; TRBD2 matches 7 bases. The CDR3 loop spans 16 amino acids. Germline V CDR1 and CDR2: SGHTA, FQGTGA. The V and J ends lost 2 bases and 6 bases, in that order; junction bases with no gene match: 9. CDR3 in DNA: TGTGCCAGCAGCTTAGTCCCCCGGGAGGACGCCGGGGAGCTGTTTTTT. This translates into CASSLVPREDAGELFF.

The chain links TRBV7-2 to TRBJ1-2; no definite D call. This CDR3 is built from 14 residues. Germline values: CDR1 SGHTA, CDR2 FQGNSA. V was trimmed by 4 bases and J by 8 bases, leaving 17 bases between them. CDR3 DNA sequence: TGTGCCAGCAGCTACGCCGACGGCGATTACGGCTACACCTTC. Translated: CASSYADGDYGYTF.